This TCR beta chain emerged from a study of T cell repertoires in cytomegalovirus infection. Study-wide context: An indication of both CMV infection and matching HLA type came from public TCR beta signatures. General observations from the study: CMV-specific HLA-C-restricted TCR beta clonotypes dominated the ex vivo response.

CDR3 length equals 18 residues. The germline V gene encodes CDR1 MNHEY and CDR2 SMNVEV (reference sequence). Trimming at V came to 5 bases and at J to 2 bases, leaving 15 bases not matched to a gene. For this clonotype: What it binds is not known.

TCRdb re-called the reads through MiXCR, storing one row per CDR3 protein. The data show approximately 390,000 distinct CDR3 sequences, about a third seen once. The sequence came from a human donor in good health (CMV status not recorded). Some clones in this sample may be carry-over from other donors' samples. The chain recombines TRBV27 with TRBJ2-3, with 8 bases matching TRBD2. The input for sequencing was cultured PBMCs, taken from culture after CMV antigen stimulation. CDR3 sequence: CASSSRGRAGGLTDTQYF. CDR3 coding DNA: TGTGCCAGCAGTAGCCGGGGTCGTGCGGGAGGCCTCACAGATACGCAGTATTTT.